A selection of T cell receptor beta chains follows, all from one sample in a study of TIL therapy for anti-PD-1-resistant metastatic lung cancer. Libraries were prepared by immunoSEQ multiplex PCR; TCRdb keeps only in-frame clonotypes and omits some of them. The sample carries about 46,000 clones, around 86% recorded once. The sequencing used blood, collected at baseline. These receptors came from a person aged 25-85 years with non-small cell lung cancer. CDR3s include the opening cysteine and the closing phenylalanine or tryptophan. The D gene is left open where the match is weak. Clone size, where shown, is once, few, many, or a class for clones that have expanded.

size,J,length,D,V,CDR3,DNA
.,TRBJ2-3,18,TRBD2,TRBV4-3,CASSQDRASGSSTDTQYF,TGCGCCAGCAGCCAAGATCGAGCTAGCGGGAGCAGCACAGATACGCAGTATTTT
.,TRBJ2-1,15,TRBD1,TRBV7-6,CASSLGQGQGNEQFF,TGTGCCAGCAGCTTAGGTCAGGGACAGGGAAATGAGCAGTTCTTC
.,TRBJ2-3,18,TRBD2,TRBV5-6,CASSFMASGGHHTDTQYF,TGTGCCAGCAGCTTTATGGCTAGCGGGGGGCACCACACAGATACGCAGTATTTT
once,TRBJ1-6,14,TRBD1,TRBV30,CAWSTGTGYSPLHF,TGTGCCTGGAGTACGGGGACAGGATATTCACCCCTCCACTTT
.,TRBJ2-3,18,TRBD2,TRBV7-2,CASSLAGLAGGLADTQYF,TGTGCCAGCAGCTTAGCGGGGCTAGCGGGGGGGCTTGCAGATACGCAGTATTTT
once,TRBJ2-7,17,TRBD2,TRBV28,CASSPGQTSGSAYEQYF,TGTGCCAGCAGTCCAGGTCAGACTAGCGGGAGCGCCTACGAGCAGTACTTC
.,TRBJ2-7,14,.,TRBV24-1,CATSDPQKDYEQYF,TGTGCCACCAGTGATCCACAGAAAGACTACGAGCAGTACTTC
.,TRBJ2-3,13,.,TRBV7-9,CASSSSGADTQYF,TGTGCCAGCAGCTCCTCGGGGGCAGATACGCAGTATTTT
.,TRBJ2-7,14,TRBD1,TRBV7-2,CASSLPGQGYEQYF,TGTGCCAGCAGCTTACCGGGACAGGGGTACGAGCAGTACTTC
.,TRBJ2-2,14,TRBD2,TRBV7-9,CASRRGGVTGELFF,TGTGCCAGCAGGAGGGGAGGGGTCACCGGGGAGCTGTTTTTT
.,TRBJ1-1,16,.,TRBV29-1,CSVEAPRGPQNTEAFF,TGCAGCGTTGAAGCTCCCAGGGGACCGCAGAACACTGAAGCTTTCTTT
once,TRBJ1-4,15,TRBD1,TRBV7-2,CASSLGTAGNEKLFF,TGTGCCAGCAGCCTTGGGACAGCCGGTAATGAAAAACTGTTTTTT
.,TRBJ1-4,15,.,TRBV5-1,CASSLDLGANEKLFF,TGCGCCAGCAGCCTGGATTTAGGGGCTAATGAAAAACTGTTTTTT
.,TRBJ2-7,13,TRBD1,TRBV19,CASSIATGIEQYF,TGTGCCAGTAGTATAGCGACAGGGATCGAGCAGTACTTC
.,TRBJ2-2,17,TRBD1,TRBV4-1,CASSQEIPVRGPGELFF,TGCGCCAGCAGCCAAGAGATCCCTGTCAGGGGGCCGGGGGAGCTGTTTTTT
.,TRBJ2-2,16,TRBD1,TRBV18,CASSQSRGRIPGELFF,TGTGCCAGCTCACAAAGCAGGGGGCGGATTCCCGGGGAGCTGTTTTTT
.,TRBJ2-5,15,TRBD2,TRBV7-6,CASSVQRGWQETQYF,TGTGCCAGCAGCGTTCAGCGGGGATGGCAAGAGACCCAGTACTTC
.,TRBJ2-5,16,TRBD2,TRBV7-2,CASGPLAGLRRETQYF,TGTGCCAGCGGACCACTAGCGGGGCTTCGACGAGAGACCCAGTACTTC
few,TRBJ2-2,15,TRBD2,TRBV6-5,CASGRPSGNTGELFF,TGTGCCAGCGGCCGGCCTAGCGGGAACACCGGGGAGCTGTTTTTT
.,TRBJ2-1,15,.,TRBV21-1,CASSKGGRGGNEQFF,TGTGCCAGCAGCAAAGGGGGCAGGGGAGGCAATGAGCAGTTCTTC
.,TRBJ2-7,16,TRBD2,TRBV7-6,CASSEQRTSGSYEQYF,TGTGCCAGCAGCGAACAGAGGACTAGCGGGAGCTACGAGCAGTACTTC
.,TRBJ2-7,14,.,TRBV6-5,CASTRRGARGEQYF,TGTGCCAGCACCCGAAGGGGTGCGAGGGGCGAGCAGTACTTC
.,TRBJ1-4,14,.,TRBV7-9,CASSLAGGAEKLFF,TGTGCCAGCAGCTTAGCCGGTGGGGCGGAAAAACTGTTTTTT
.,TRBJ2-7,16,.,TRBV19,CASSNKGTSGSYEQYF,TGTGCCAGTAGTAACAAAGGGACCTCCGGCTCCTACGAGCAGTACTTC
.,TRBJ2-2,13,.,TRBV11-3,CASSLRVSGELFF,TGTGCCAGCAGCTTGAGGGTATCCGGGGAGCTGTTTTTT
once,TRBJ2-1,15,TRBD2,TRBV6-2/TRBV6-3,CASSYSLPPAGGPFF,TGTGCCAGCAGTTACTCCTTACCCCCAGCGGGAGGGCCGTTCTTC
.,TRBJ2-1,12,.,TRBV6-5,CASSTLAGEQFF,TGTGCCAGCAGCACCCTTGCGGGTGAGCAGTTCTTC
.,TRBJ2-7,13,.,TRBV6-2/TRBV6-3,CASSLGHSYEQYF,TGTGCCAGCAGTCTGGGTCACTCCTACGAGCAGTACTTC
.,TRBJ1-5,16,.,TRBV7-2,CASSLFLGVSDQPQHF,TGTGCCAGCAGCTTATTCTTGGGGGTGTCAGATCAGCCCCAGCATTTT
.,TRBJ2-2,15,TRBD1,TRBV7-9,CIGQGAYANTGELFF,TGTATCGGACAGGGGGCATACGCGAACACCGGGGAGCTGTTTTTT
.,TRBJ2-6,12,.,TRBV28,CASRPGDFVLTF,TGTGCCAGCAGGCCGGGTGATTTCGTCCTGACTTTC
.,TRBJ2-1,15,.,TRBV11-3,CASSEFPGASNEQFF,TGTGCCAGCAGCGAATTTCCAGGGGCCTCCAATGAGCAGTTCTTC
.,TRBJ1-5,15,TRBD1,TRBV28,CASLLRDSSNQPQHF,TGTGCCAGCCTTCTCCGGGACAGCAGCAATCAGCCCCAGCATTTT
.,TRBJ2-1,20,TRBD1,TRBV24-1,CATSDRDRVRGISSYNEQFF,TGTGCCACCAGTGATCGGGACAGAGTAAGGGGAATTAGCTCCTACAATGAGCAGTTCTTC
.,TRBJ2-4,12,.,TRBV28,CASSSRKNIQYF,TGTGCCAGCAGTTCCCGGAAAAACATTCAGTACTTC
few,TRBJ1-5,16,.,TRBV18,CASSGAGTNSNQPQHF,TGTGCCAGCTCGGGCGCCGGGACCAATAGCAATCAGCCCCAGCATTTT